This TCR beta chain was sequenced in a study of spatial heterogeneity in lung cancer. Study observations and caveats: Expanded TCRs classified as ubiquitous or regional were counted, and these counts tracked ubiquitous and regional nonsynonymous mutations, respectively. Tumor T-cell coverage was an estimated 7% or so for alpha and 13% to 15% for beta chains. It was found that expanded intratumoral alpha and beta TCR counts tracked tumor mutation counts.

Each molecule of TCR cDNA was tagged with one unique molecular identifier. TCRdb redid the calling of the 5' RACE reads with MiXCR, one entry per CDR3 protein. The sample shows approximately 3,200 distinct CDR3 sequences, about 5% of them seen only once. By its share, this clonotype is medium-sized. The antigen is not known. Time point of the sample: sample taken at primary tumor resection. The donor group consisted of roughly 70 patients who had untreated, early-stage non-small cell lung cancer. The germline V gene has CDR1 MNHEY and CDR2 SVGEGT. The CDR3 totals 15 residues. V was clipped by 2 bases and J by 4 bases, with 14 bases between them.

The material sequenced was lung tumor tissue, taken at surgery. This TCR was sampled from a female donor with early-stage non-small cell lung cancer. The chain is built from TRBV6-2 or TRBV6-3 and TRBJ2-5, with D hard to call. The CDR3 DNA reads as TGTGCCAGCAGTTACGTCCTGCAGATGCGAGAGACCCAGTACTTC. Translation gives CASSYVLQMRETQYF.